The 2 T cell receptor beta chains below were found in one sample sequenced in a study of cytomegalovirus exposure and HLA in healthy donors. Amplification used 60 Vbeta primers and 13 Jbeta primers. The method was immunoSEQ multiplex PCR; TCRdb's version includes in-frame clones alone and lacks a portion of them. The sample carries about 160,000 clones, less than 90% recorded once. The sequenced sample was PBMCs. The receptors come from a woman under 30 in good health and CMV-seronegative.

CDR3 sequence (DNA): TGTGCCAGCAGTTTCGAACCCGGGACAGGGCCTGAAAAACTGTTTTTT. Translated: CASSFEPGTGPEKLFF. The chain couples TRBV28 to TRBJ1-4, with TRBD1 identical over 9 bases. Germline assignment: CDR1 MDHEN and CDR2 SYDVKM. The CDR3 totals 16 residues. Losses at the gene ends were 3 bases for V and 7 bases for J; bases not matched to a gene: 9.

The chain uses TRBV15 and TRBJ2-5, with TRBD1 identical over 7 bases. The CDR3 sequence is 18 residues long. CDR1 and CDR2 (germline): LNHNV, YYDKDF (reference sequence). V was clipped by 3 bases and J by 2 bases; unmatched bases: 15. CDR3 sequence: CATSSRQGTLSRQETQYF. DNA of the CDR3: TGTGCCACCAGCAGTCGACAGGGAACTCTGTCTCGACAAGAGACCCAGTACTTC.